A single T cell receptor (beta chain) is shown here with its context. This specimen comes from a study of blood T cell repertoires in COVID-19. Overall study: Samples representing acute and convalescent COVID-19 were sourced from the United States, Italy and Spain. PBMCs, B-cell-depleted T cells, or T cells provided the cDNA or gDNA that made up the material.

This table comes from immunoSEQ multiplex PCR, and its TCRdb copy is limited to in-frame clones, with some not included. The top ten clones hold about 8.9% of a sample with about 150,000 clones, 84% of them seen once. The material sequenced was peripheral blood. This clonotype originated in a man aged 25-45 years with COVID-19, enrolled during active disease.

CDR3 residues: CAWRSTSGVSYEQYF. The DNA for the CDR3 is TGTGCCTGGAGATCGACTAGCGGTGTTTCCTACGAGCAGTACTTC. The V and J genes are TRBV30 and TRBJ2-7; 9 nucleotides line up with TRBD2. The CDR3 length is 15 residues. Looked up from germline, CDR1 is GTSNPN and CDR2 is SVGIG (reference sequence). J lost 1 base, V lost 3 bases, and 7 bases had no gene match.